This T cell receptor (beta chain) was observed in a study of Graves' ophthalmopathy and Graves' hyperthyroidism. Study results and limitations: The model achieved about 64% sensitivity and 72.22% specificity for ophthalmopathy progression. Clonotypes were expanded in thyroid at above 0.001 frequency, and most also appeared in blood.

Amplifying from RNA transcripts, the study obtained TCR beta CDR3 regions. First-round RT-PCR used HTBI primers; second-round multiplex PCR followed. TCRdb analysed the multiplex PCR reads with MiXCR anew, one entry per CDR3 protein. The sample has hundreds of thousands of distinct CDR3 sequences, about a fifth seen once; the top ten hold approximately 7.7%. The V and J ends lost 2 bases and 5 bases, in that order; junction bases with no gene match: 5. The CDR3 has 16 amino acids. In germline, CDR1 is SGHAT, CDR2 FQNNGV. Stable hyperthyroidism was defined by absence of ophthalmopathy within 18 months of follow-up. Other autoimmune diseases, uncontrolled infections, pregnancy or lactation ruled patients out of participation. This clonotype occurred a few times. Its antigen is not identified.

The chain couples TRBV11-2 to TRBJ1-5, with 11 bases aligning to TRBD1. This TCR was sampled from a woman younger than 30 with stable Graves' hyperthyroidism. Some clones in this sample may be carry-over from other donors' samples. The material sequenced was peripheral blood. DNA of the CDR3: TGTGCCAGCAGCTTACTTGGACAGGGGGCTTATCAGCCCCAGCATTTT. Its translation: CASSLLGQGAYQPQHF.